This entry lists 22 T cell receptor beta chains sequenced from one sample in a study of T cell responses to AZD1222 COVID-19 vaccine. The assay was immunoSEQ multiplex PCR, and TCRdb's table has in-frame clones only and misses some. The sample contains over 150,000 clones, 80% to 95% of which appear only once. The sequencing used peripheral blood, collected on day 0 of AZD1222 vaccination. These receptors were taken from an adult in good health.

The chain links TRBV30 to TRBJ1-3; 9 bases match TRBD1. V was clipped by 0 bases and J by 5 bases; unmatched bases: 5. Germline V CDR1 and CDR2: GTSNPN, SVGIG (reference sequence). The CDR3 covers 15 residues. CDR3 sequence: CAWSVPGTGRNTIYF. In DNA form, the CDR3 reads TGTGCCTGGAGTGTCCCCGGGACAGGGAGAAACACCATATATTTT.

The genes are TRBV19 and TRBJ1-4, with TRBD1 identical over 9 bases. Trimming took 6 bases from V and 8 from J; bases not matched to a gene: 13. This CDR3 contains 16 residues. Germline V gene data show CDR1 as LNHDA and CDR2 as SQIVND (reference sequence). The CDR3 protein is CASRSRQGGGGEKLFF. The CDR3 bases are TGTGCCAGTAGATCTAGACAGGGGGGAGGTGGAGAAAAACTGTTTTTT.

Here the CDR3 DNA reads TGTGCCAGCAGCCCCCAGGGAGTTTGGACCGGGGAGCTGTTTTTT. Translating gives CASSPQGVWTGELFF. This rearrangement joins TRBV14 to TRBJ2-2; D tentatively reads TRBD1 or TRBD2 (5 bases each). Germline CDR1 SGHDN, CDR2 FVKESK. This CDR3 has 15 amino acids. V was shortened by 4 bases and J by 5 bases, with 14 bases between the two germline ends.

The chain employs TRBV4-1 and TRBJ2-7; tentatively, D is TRBD2 (5 bases). Germline assignment: CDR1 MGHRA and CDR2 YSYEKL. V shed 0 bases and J shed 3 bases, with 18 bases lying between them. The CDR3 extends over 17 amino acids. In DNA form, the CDR3 reads TGCGCCAGCAGCCAAGATGATGAGGGAACCTACCTCTACGAGCAGTACTTC. Encoded protein: CASSQDDEGTYLYEQYF.

This clone was found once. The chain carries TRBV5-1 and TRBJ1-1; unclear D gene. The CDR3 extends over 13 amino acids. Trimming shortened V by 0 bases and J by 2 bases, and 5 bases separated the two germline ends. Germline V CDR1 and CDR2: SGHRS, YFSETQ. The CDR3 protein is CASSLDPNTEAFF. CDR3 sequence (DNA): TGCGCCAGCAGCTTGGACCCCAACACTGAAGCTTTCTTT. Full variable domain (remainder filled in from reference TRBV5-1 and TRBJ1-1): KAGVTQTPRYLIKTRGQQVTLSCSPISGHRSVSWYQQTPGQGLQFLFEYFSETQRNKGNFPGRFSGRQFSNSRSEMNVSTLELGDSALYLCASSLDPNTEAFFGQGTRLTVV.

The rearrangement links TRBV11-3 to TRBJ2-1; 10 bases match TRBD1. V shed 5 bases, J shed 7 bases, and the junction held 5 bases outside the gene matches. The germline CDR1 and CDR2 sequences are SGHNT and YENEEA. The CDR3 sequence is 14 residues long. The CDR3 here is CASSPRTGGNEQFF. CDR3 DNA: TGTGCCAGCAGCCCACGGACAGGGGGGAATGAGCAGTTCTTC.

This clone appeared once. The chain couples TRBV9 to TRBJ1-2; D perhaps matches TRBD1 (6 bases). The CDR3 covers 13 residues. V lost 2 bases and J lost 8, with 13 bases in between. Germline V gene lookup returns CDR1 SGDLS and CDR2 YYNGEE. The CDR3 DNA reads as TGTGCCAGCAGCGTTGATAACAGGGTGGGCTACACCTTC. Amino acid sequence: CASSVDNRVGYTF.

This chain connects TRBV5-1 to TRBJ2-2; maybe TRBD1 (5 bases). With 1 base removed from V and 5 bases from J, the gap between germline ends came to 9 bases. This CDR3 contains 14 residues. The germline gives CDR1 SGHRS, CDR2 YFSETQ. Written as DNA, the CDR3 is TGCGCCAGCAGCTTGAGCTCAGGGACCGGGGAGCTGTTTTTT. It encodes CASSLSSGTGELFF.

This clone was seen a few times. The rearrangement links TRBV24-1 to TRBJ2-2; the D gene is possibly TRBD2 (6 bases). The CDR3 contains 15 residues. V lost 4 bases and J lost 7, with 15 bases in between. Germline CDR1 reads KGHDR; CDR2 reads SFDVKD. CDR3 sequence: CATSDPTSIDGELFF. DNA for the CDR3: TGTGCCACCAGTGACCCGACTAGTATAGACGGGGAGCTGTTTTTT.

V is TRBV9 and J is TRBJ2-7; 11 bases agree with TRBD2. Looked up from germline, CDR1 is SGDLS and CDR2 is YYNGEE. The trim removed 0 bases at V and 3 bases at J, leaving 2 bases unmatched. The CDR3 is made up of 15 amino acids. CDR3 region: CASSVEGTSGYEQYF. CDR3 nucleotides: TGTGCCAGCAGCGTAGAAGGGACTAGCGGCTACGAGCAGTACTTC.

CDR3 region: CAWNLEAFYGYTF. The CDR3 coding sequence is TGTGCCTGGAATTTGGAGGCTTTCTATGGCTACACCTTC. The chain has TRBV30 and TRBJ1-2; D gene uncertain. CDR1 GTSNPN and CDR2 SVGIG come from the germline V gene (reference sequence). V shed 4 bases and J shed 4 bases, with 13 bases lying between them. This CDR3 has 13 amino acids.

This chain joins TRBV3-1 (or the pseudogene TRBV3-2) and TRBJ1-3, with D possibly TRBD1 on 5 matching bases. V lost 4 bases to trimming and J lost 4 bases, with 17 bases between them. The germline gives CDR1 LGHDT, CDR2 YNNKEL (reference sequence). CDR3 length: 16 amino acids. The DNA of the CDR3 is TGTGCCAGCAGCCCCAGGGTAGCCTGGCGGGGAAACACCATATATTTT. Residues: CASSPRVAWRGNTIYF.

V gene TRBV3-1 (or the pseudogene TRBV3-2) combines with J gene TRBJ2-1; the match to TRBD2 covers 11 bases. The CDR3 extends over 16 amino acids. The V gene's germline CDR1 is LGHDT and CDR2 YNNKEL (reference sequence). J gave up 5 bases and V 4 bases, and 7 bases lay outside the gene matches. Written as DNA, the CDR3 is TGTGCCAGCAGCCTGGGGACTAGCGGCACAGACAATGAGCAGTTCTTC. It translates to CASSLGTSGTDNEQFF.

The chain is built from TRBV14 and TRBJ2-5; 11 bases agree with TRBD1. This CDR3 comprises 16 residues. Trimming at V came to 5 bases and at J to 4 bases, leaving 9 bases not matched to a gene. The germline V gene has CDR1 SGHDN and CDR2 FVKESK. Here the CDR3 reads CASSNPGQGAGETQYF. The CDR3 DNA sequence: TGTGCCAGCAGCAACCCTGGACAGGGGGCAGGAGAGACCCAGTACTTC. The whole variable domain, remainder taken from reference TRBV14 and TRBJ2-5, is EAGVTQFPSHSVIEKGQTVTLRCDPISGHDNLYWYRRVMGKEIKFLLHFVKESKQDESGMPNNRFLAERTGGTYSTLKVQPAELEDSGVYFCASSNPGQGAGETQYFGPGTRLLVL.

The chain combines TRBV5-6 with TRBJ1-1, with TRBD1 identical over 7 bases. This CDR3 is 15 amino acids long. Germline V CDR1 and CDR2: SGHDT, YYEEEE. J lost 1 base, V lost 2 bases, and 5 bases had no gene match. Here the CDR3 DNA reads TGTGCCAGCAGCTTATACAGGGGTTGGAACACTGAAGCTTTCTTT. Residues: CASSLYRGWNTEAFF.

The rearrangement joins TRBV7-2 to TRBJ1-1; tentative D call: TRBD1 (6 bases). CDR1 is SGHTA, CDR2 FQGNSA, per germline. The CDR3 spans 14 residues. Trimming cost V 5 bases and J 7 bases, with 17 bases left between them. CDR3 loop: CASSGGWGLNEAFF. The DNA of the CDR3 is TGTGCCAGCAGCGGGGGCTGGGGTTTAAATGAAGCTTTCTTT.

The chain joins TRBV19 to TRBJ2-1; the match to TRBD2 covers 13 bases. Per the germline V gene, CDR1 is LNHDA and CDR2 is SQIVND (reference sequence). Trimming at V came to 6 bases and at J to 5 bases, leaving 4 bases not matched to a gene. The CDR3 consists of 15 residues. The CDR3 nucleotides read TGTGCCAGTAGCCCCGGACTAGCGGGAGACAATGAGCAGTTCTTC. This codes for CASSPGLAGDNEQFF.

The chain joins TRBV6-5 to TRBJ1-1, with 8 bases fitting TRBD1. Germline V gene lookup returns CDR1 MNHEY and CDR2 SVGAGI. The CDR3 sequence is 14 residues long. J lost 0 bases, V lost 4 bases, and 1 base had no gene match. CDR3 in DNA: TGTGCCAGCAGTTGGACAGGGATGAACACTGAAGCTTTCTTT. Amino acids: CASSWTGMNTEAFF.

This chain uses TRBV6-6 with TRBJ1-1, with D unresolved. The V and J ends lost 0 bases and 2 bases respectively, with 10 bases between them. Germline CDR1 reads MNHNY; CDR2 reads SVGAGI (reference sequence). CDR3 length: 15 residues. As DNA, the CDR3 is TGTGCCAGCAGTTACTCAGGGTGGGGTAACACTGAAGCTTTCTTT. Its protein product is CASSYSGWGNTEAFF.

The rearrangement links TRBV6-1 to TRBJ1-4, with unresolved D. CDR1 and CDR2 (germline): MNHNS, SASEGT. The V and J ends lost 1 base and 0 bases respectively, with 6 bases between them. The CDR3 covers 15 residues. The CDR3 is CASSEVAATNEKLFF. The CDR3 DNA reads TGTGCCAGCAGTGAAGTGGCGGCAACTAATGAAAAACTGTTTTTT.

The rearrangement joins TRBV4-1 to TRBJ2-2, with TRBD2 matching over 10 bases. Unmatched junction bases numbered 2, after V lost 2 bases and J lost 5 bases. The germline CDR1 and CDR2 sequences are MGHRA and YSYEKL. CDR3 length: 15 amino acids. As DNA, the CDR3 is TGCGCCAGCAGCCAACCTAGCGGGAGAACCGGGGAGCTGTTTTTT. This gives the protein CASSQPSGRTGELFF.

The chain is built from TRBV19 and TRBJ2-3, with 8 bases fitting TRBD1. This CDR3 contains 14 residues. The germline CDR1 and CDR2 sequences are LNHDA and SQIVND (reference sequence). The ends lost 3 bases at V and 8 bases at J; junction bases unmatched: 7. The CDR3 sequence: CASSIGRGQGTQYF. The DNA of the CDR3 is TGTGCCAGTAGTATCGGCAGGGGGCAAGGTACGCAGTATTTT.